This entry lists 18 T cell receptor beta chains sequenced from one sample in a study of blood T cell repertoires in COVID-19. Libraries were prepared by immunoSEQ multiplex PCR; TCRdb keeps only in-frame clonotypes and omits some of them. This repertoire shows around 220,000 clones, 85% to 90% found once; its top ten account for 10%. The specimen was peripheral blood. The receptors come from a woman aged 50 to 65 with COVID-19, enrolled during active disease.

There are a few counts of this clone. The chain couples TRBV7-9 to TRBJ2-3, with 8 nucleotides matching TRBD2. J gave up 5 bases and V 4 bases, and 5 bases lay outside the gene matches. The CDR3 contains 14 residues. CDR1 and CDR2 (germline): SEHNR, FQNEAQ (reference sequence). CDR3 residues: CASSSGGAIDTQYF. For the CDR3, the DNA is TGTGCCAGCAGCTCCGGGGGGGCCATAGATACGCAGTATTTT. The full variable domain, with the rest looked up from reference TRBV7-9 and TRBJ2-3, is DTGVSQNPRHKITKRGQNVTFRCDPISEHNRLYWYRQTLGQGPEFLTYFQNEAQLEKSRLLSDRFSAERPKGSFSTLEIQRTEQGDSAMYLCASSSGGAIDTQYFGPGTRLTVL.

V usage is TRBV13 and J usage is TRBJ1-5, with TRBD1 identical over 10 bases. The germline V gene has CDR1 PRHDT and CDR2 FYEKMQ (reference sequence). V was pared by 4 bases and J by 3 bases, with 3 bases of the junction left unmatched. The CDR3 is 15 residues long. The CDR3, as DNA: TGTGCCAGCAGCTACGGGACAGGGGACAATCAGCCCCAGCATTTT. Translating gives CASSYGTGDNQPQHF.

The chain has TRBV5-1 and TRBJ2-2; TRBD2 matches at 9 bases. CDR3 length: 15 residues. V trimming: 3 bases; J trimming: 5 bases; junction bases outside the gene matches: 5. CDR1 is SGHRS and CDR2 is YFSETQ in the germline V gene. CDR3 region: CASSSGLATTGELFF. CDR3 sequence (DNA): TGCGCCAGCAGCTCCGGACTAGCGACTACCGGGGAGCTGTTTTTT.

This clone was seen only a few times. The chain links TRBV7-2 to TRBJ1-5, with a weak D call TRBD1 (6 bases). CDR3 length equals 14 residues. Germline V gene sequence: CDR1 SGHTA, CDR2 FQGNSA. V lost 2 bases and J 6 bases, leaving 11 bases between the germline ends. The CDR3 DNA follows: TGTGCCAGCAGCTTAAAAGGGGGTGGTCAGCCCCAGCATTTT. Amino acids: CASSLKGGGQPQHF.

The chain employs TRBV5-1 and TRBJ2-1; TRBD2 might be the D (6 bases). Germline-derived CDR1 and CDR2 are SGHRS and YFSETQ. The CDR3 length is 16 residues. V was shortened by 4 bases and J by 0 bases, with 14 bases between the two germline ends. This CDR3 is CASSPRGLSSYNEQFF. The CDR3 DNA reads TGCGCCAGCAGCCCGCGAGGACTAAGCTCCTACAATGAGCAGTTCTTC.

The V and J genes are TRBV11-2 and TRBJ2-1, with a weak D call TRBD1 (7 bases). The V gene lost 1 base and the J gene lost 4 bases, with 11 bases spanning the gap. The CDR3 length is 15 residues. CDR1 and CDR2 from the germline V gene are SGHAT and FQNNGV. CDR3 residues: CASSLGQGGYNEQFF. Written as DNA, the CDR3 is TGTGCCAGCAGCTTAGGGCAGGGGGGATACAATGAGCAGTTCTTC.

The rearrangement links TRBV4-1 to TRBJ1-2, with a weak D call TRBD1 (5 bases). Germline CDR1 reads MGHRA; CDR2 reads YSYEKL. This CDR3 region has 14 residues. V shed 4 bases and J shed 3 bases, with 12 bases lying between them. The CDR3 region has the DNA TGCGCCAGCAGCCGGGGGACTGACGACTATGGCTACACCTTC. Translating gives CASSRGTDDYGYTF.

The CDR3 bases are TGTGCCAGCAGCAGCCTCCAGGTCTCTGGGGCCAACGTCCTGACTTTC. It yields the protein CASSSLQVSGANVLTF. The chain is built from TRBV28 and TRBJ2-6; D gene ambiguous. This CDR3 is 16 amino acids long. Trimming took off 6 bases at V and 0 bases at J, with 12 bases between the two ends. Germline CDR1 is MDHEN and CDR2 is SYDVKM. Together with reference TRBV28 and TRBJ2-6, the CDR3 gives the full variable domain: DVKVTQSSRYLVKRTGEKVFLECVQDMDHENMFWYRQDPGLGLRLIYFSYDVKMKEKGDIPEGYSVSREKKERFSLILESASTNQTSMYLCASSSLQVSGANVLTFGAGSRLTVL.

This clone was seen more than once but under ten times. The chain recombines TRBV5-1 with TRBJ1-1; D may be TRBD1 (6 bases). This CDR3 has 15 amino acids. In germline, CDR1 is SGHRS, CDR2 YFSETQ. Trimming shortened V by 4 bases and J by 0 bases, and 13 bases separated the two germline ends. CDR3 coding DNA: TGCGCCAGCAGCCCGGATACAGGGATGAACACTGAAGCTTTCTTT. Its protein product is CASSPDTGMNTEAFF.

The chain recombines TRBV10-3 with TRBJ1-6, with D tentatively TRBD1 (5 bases). Germline lookup yields CDR1 ENHRY and CDR2 SYGVKD. V was shortened by 6 bases and J by 9 bases, with 15 bases between the two germline ends. The CDR3 extends over 14 amino acids. The CDR3 region is CAIRDLLGGSPLHF. CDR3 bases: TGTGCCATCAGAGATCTCTTGGGGGGTTCACCCCTCCACTTT.

The genes are TRBV10-1 and TRBJ1-2, with 8 positions matching TRBD1. The CDR3 has 13 residues. The germline V gene encodes CDR1 WNHNN and CDR2 SYGVQD (reference sequence). After removal of 7 bases from V and 7 bases from J, the junction contained 8 bases not matched to a gene. The CDR3 coding sequence is TGCGCCAGCATTACAGGGGGAGAATTTGGCTACACCTTC. Protein: CASITGGEFGYTF.

This clone was observed a single time. The chain combines TRBV10-3 with TRBJ1-6, with TRBD1 matching 7 bases. CDR1 ENHRY and CDR2 SYGVKD come from the germline V gene. This CDR3 is built from 12 residues. V lost 6 bases and J lost 8; bases outside the gene matches: 1. The CDR3 coding sequence is TGTGCCATCAGAACAGGGGATTCACCCCTCCACTTT. Its protein product is CAIRTGDSPLHF.

The gene calls are TRBV11-1 and TRBJ2-5; D might be TRBD2 (5 bases). Trimming stripped 0 bases from V and 3 bases from J, with 8 bases between. The CDR3 runs 14 residues. The germline V gene encodes CDR1 SGHAT and CDR2 FQDESV (reference sequence). As DNA, the CDR3 is TGTGCCAGCAGCTTAGCTGTTAGCGAAGAGACCCAGTACTTC. Its protein product is CASSLAVSEETQYF.

The rearrangement uses TRBV3-1 (or the pseudogene TRBV3-2) and TRBJ2-1, with a weak D call TRBD2 (5 bases). Germline V gene lookup returns CDR1 LGHDT and CDR2 YNNKEL (reference sequence). CDR3 length equals 15 residues. V lost 4 bases to trimming and J lost 3 bases, with 13 bases between them. CDR3 nucleotide sequence: TGTGCCAGCAGCCTTACTACCGGGGTCTACAATGAGCAGTTCTTC. It yields the protein CASSLTTGVYNEQFF.

The chain joins TRBV5-6 to TRBJ2-1; D possibly corresponds to TRBD2 (5 bases). Germline V CDR1 and CDR2: SGHDT, YYEEEE. The CDR3 extends over 12 amino acids. Trimming took off 3 bases at V and 4 bases at J, with 5 bases between the two ends. As DNA, the CDR3 is TGTGCCAGCAGCTGGAGGTACAATGAGCAGTTCTTC. Translation gives CASSWRYNEQFF. Together with reference TRBV5-6 and TRBJ2-1, the CDR3 gives the full variable domain: DAGVTQSPTHLIKTRGQQVTLRCSPKSGHDTVSWYQQALGQGPQFIFQYYEEEERQRGNFPDRFSGHQFPNYSSELNVNALLLGDSALYLCASSWRYNEQFFGPGTRLTVL.

The V and J genes are TRBV9 and TRBJ2-1; 7 bases are shared with TRBD1. From germline, CDR1 is SGDLS and CDR2 YYNGEE. V was clipped by 0 bases and J by 2 bases; unmatched bases: 5. The length of the CDR3 is 16 residues. The CDR3 loop is CASSVEGALPYNEQFF. The CDR3 DNA sequence: TGTGCCAGCAGCGTAGAGGGGGCGCTACCCTACAATGAGCAGTTCTTC.

The J gene is TRBJ2-7, the V gene TRBV19; perhaps TRBD1 as D (5 bases). The V and J ends lost 8 bases and 2 bases respectively, with 13 bases between them. From germline, CDR1 is LNHDA and CDR2 SQIVND (reference sequence). The CDR3 sequence is 13 residues long. The CDR3: CASGAAPTYEQYF. CDR3 DNA sequence: TGTGCCAGTGGGGCAGCGCCAACCTACGAGCAGTACTTC.

The chain uses TRBV19 and TRBJ1-6, with D uncertain. This CDR3 has 12 amino acids. Trimming stripped 11 bases from V and 6 bases from J, with 11 bases between. Germline values: CDR1 LNHDA, CDR2 SQIVND (reference sequence). DNA of the CDR3: TGTGCCTCCCGGGTGGGTAATTCACCCCTCCACTTT. Translation: CASRVGNSPLHF.